Described below is a single TCR beta chain sequence and its context. Since a much larger clone is just one base distant, this may be a read error. TCRdb reprocessed the reads via MiXCR and lists one record per CDR3 protein. The sample lists roughly 250,000 distinct CDR3 sequences; under 35% were seen once. This CDR3 contains 17 residues. The entry originates in a study of kidney transplant recipient with SARS-CoV-2 infection. The source of this sequence is a young adult male patient who had COVID-19 and was a kidney transplant recipient. Some of the T cells might come from the graft donor. This specimen consisted of a blood sample, obtained at baseline and between days 110 and 120 from a kidney transplant recipient. The chain combines TRBV12-2 with TRBJ1-2. TRBV12-2 is annotated as a pseudogene. The CDR3 protein is CASRLKSTPRRTYGYTF. The CDR3 DNA is TGTGCAAGTCGCTTAAAGTCGACTCCACGAAGGACCTATGGCTACACCTTC.